This entry lists 18 T cell receptor beta chains sequenced from one sample in a study of OX40 agonist ivuxolimab in advanced cancers. Here immunoSEQ multiplex PCR was the method, and the copy in TCRdb shows in-frame clones only, minus some. The repertoire includes around 70,000 clones, approximately 84% of them detected once, and 5.5% to 7.5% sits in the top ten. The starting material was CD4+ or CD8+ T cells sorted from blood, obtained in a trial of the OX40 agonist ivuxolimab. The receptors stem from an adult with an advanced solid tumor such as melanoma, head and neck, liver or kidney cancer.

V and J are TRBV19 and TRBJ1-1; D possibly corresponds to TRBD1 (5 bases). The V end was cut by 5 bases, the J end by 1 base, with 11 bases between. The germline V gene has CDR1 LNHDA and CDR2 SQIVND (reference sequence). This CDR3 spans 14 amino acids. The DNA for the CDR3 is TGTGCCAGTAGTCTTGGGACTGCGAACACTGAAGCTTTCTTT. As protein: CASSLGTANTEAFF.

V gene TRBV27 combines with J gene TRBJ2-2, with D tentatively TRBD1 (5 bases). The germline gives CDR1 MNHEY, CDR2 SMNVEV (reference sequence). There are 16 residues in the CDR3. Deletions cut 0 bases from V and 0 bases from J, with 8 bases between. Here the CDR3 reads CASSLSRGANTGELFF. The CDR3 DNA follows: TGTGCCAGCAGTTTATCTAGGGGTGCGAACACCGGGGAGCTGTTTTTT.

Here the CDR3 reads CASSSSSGGWDQPQHF. The CDR3 DNA reads TGTGCCAGCAGCTCCTCTTCGGGTGGGTGGGATCAGCCCCAGCATTTT. The rearrangement joins TRBV7-2 to TRBJ1-5; D unclear. This CDR3 has 16 amino acids. The germline V gene encodes CDR1 SGHTA and CDR2 FQGNSA. V lost 4 bases and J 5 bases, leaving 18 bases between the germline ends.

This chain connects TRBV10-3 to TRBJ2-1; 16 nucleotides align to TRBD2. Losses at the gene ends were 3 bases for V and 8 bases for J; bases not matched to a gene: 4. This CDR3 has 16 amino acids. Germline V gene data show CDR1 as ENHRY and CDR2 as SYGVKD. The CDR3 sequence is CAISDPGTSGRDEQFF. Written as DNA, the CDR3 is TGTGCCATCAGTGACCCCGGGACTAGCGGGAGGGATGAGCAGTTCTTC.

The chain has TRBV4-2 and TRBJ1-5; D gene unclear. From germline, CDR1 is LGHNA and CDR2 YNFKEQ. This CDR3 is 17 amino acids long. The ends were cut back, 1 base at V and 2 bases at J, with 15 bases in the middle. CDR3 nucleotide sequence: TGTGCCAGCAGCCAAGTATTGAGGGAAAAGGGCAATCAGCCCCAGCATTTT. Residues: CASSQVLREKGNQPQHF.

V usage is TRBV5-6 and J usage is TRBJ1-1; maybe TRBD1 (6 bases). Germline CDR1 SGHDT, CDR2 YYEEEE. CDR3 length equals 16 residues. V lost 1 base, J lost 0 bases, and 13 bases lay in between. CDR3 protein: CASSLSITGLNTEAFF. The CDR3 DNA reads TGTGCCAGCAGCTTGTCTATCACAGGGCTGAACACTGAAGCTTTCTTT. Full variable domain (remainder filled in from reference TRBV5-6 and TRBJ1-1): DAGVTQSPTHLIKTRGQQVTLRCSPKSGHDTVSWYQQALGQGPQFIFQYYEEEERQRGNFPDRFSGHQFPNYSSELNVNALLLGDSALYLCASSLSITGLNTEAFFGQGTRLTVV.

The chain carries TRBV21-1 and TRBJ1-2; TRBD1 is the table's D call, not checked against the DNA. TRBV21-1 is a listed pseudogene. The CDR3 runs 14 residues. The CDR3 region has the DNA TGTGCCAGCAGCTCACCCGGGACAGGAGGCGGCTACACCTTC. The encoded protein is CASSSPGTGGGYTF.

The gene calls are TRBV4-2 and TRBJ2-3; 13 nucleotides line up with TRBD2. CDR3 length: 16 amino acids. The J segment lost 1 base and the V segment lost 4 bases, leaving 2 bases of the junction unmatched. The germline CDR1 and CDR2 sequences are LGHNA and YNFKEQ. This CDR3 is CASSRGLAGGTDTQYF. The CDR3 DNA is TGTGCCAGCAGCCGCGGACTAGCGGGAGGCACAGATACGCAGTATTTT.

The genes are TRBV18 and TRBJ1-2; 8 bases map to TRBD1. The CDR3 loop spans 15 amino acids. V was clipped by 2 bases and J by 7 bases; unmatched bases: 9. Germline loops: CDR1 KGHSH, CDR2 LQKENI. The CDR3 DNA follows: TGTGCCAGCTCACCAGACCAGGGGGCCCTAGGTGGCTACACCTTC. It encodes CASSPDQGALGGYTF.

The CDR3 bases are TGTGCCAGCAAGGGGGTTTTTAAGCCTGAAGCTTTCTTT. Its protein is CASKGVFKPEAFF. The V and J genes are TRBV28 and TRBJ1-1; possible D gene TRBD1, 6 bases. The CDR3 is 13 amino acids. The germline V and J ends were trimmed by 7 bases and 6 bases, with 15 bases remaining between them. The germline gives CDR1 MDHEN, CDR2 SYDVKM.

This clone occurred a few times. Relative to the germline gene, one junction end is altered; a read error may explain this. J is TRBJ2-7 and V is TRBV7-9; TRBD1 or TRBD2 may be the D gene (5 bases each). The CDR3 runs 13 residues. CDR1 and CDR2 (germline): SEHNR, FQNEAQ (reference sequence). In DNA form, the CDR3 reads TGTGCCAGCAGCCTAGCTGGGGCCCAGAGGGAGTACTTC. It is translated as CASSLAGAQREYF.

The rearrangement links TRBV7-2 to TRBJ2-1, with 9 bases aligning to TRBD2. The germline CDR1 and CDR2 sequences are SGHTA and FQGNSA. CDR3 size: 15 residues. The V segment lost 7 bases and the J segment 9 bases; nucleotides outside the gene matches: 13. The CDR3 DNA is TGTGCCAGCACTCGCCGAGGGGGCGGGAGGGTTGAGCAGTTCTTC. Protein: CASTRRGGGRVEQFF.

The rearrangement links TRBV7-8 to TRBJ1-5; TRBD1 matches at 7 bases. Germline assignment: CDR1 SGHVS and CDR2 FQNEAQ. Germline trimming cut 3 bases from V and 4 bases from J; bases unmatched to any gene: 0. The CDR3 is made up of 13 amino acids. The DNA for the CDR3 is TGTGCCAGCAGCTTGGGACAGAATCAGCCCCAGCATTTT. This sequence encodes CASSLGQNQPQHF. Using reference TRBV7-8 and TRBJ1-5 for the parts outside the CDR3, the full variable domain is GAGVSQSPRYKVAKRGQDVALRCDPISGHVSLFWYQQALGQGPEFLTYFQNEAQLDKSGLPSDRFFAERPEGSVSTLKIQRTQQEDSAVYLCASSLGQNQPQHFGDGTRLSIL.

The DNA for the CDR3 is TGTGCCAGCATTTCGGACGGGGCCCGCGAGACCCAGTACTTC. Amino acid sequence: CASISDGARETQYF. This chain connects TRBV6-6 to TRBJ2-5; either TRBD1 or TRBD2 may supply D (5 bases each). The germline V gene encodes CDR1 MNHNY and CDR2 SVGAGI (reference sequence). V lost 7 bases and J lost 5, with 17 bases in between. This CDR3 comprises 14 residues.

J is TRBJ1-2 and V is TRBV27; TRBD1 matches 12 bases. This CDR3 is 16 amino acids long. The germline CDR1 and CDR2 sequences are MNHEY and SMNVEV (reference sequence). With V trimmed by 4 bases and J by 2 bases, 5 bases remained unmatched. CDR3 region: CASSSGTGGGNYGYTF. As DNA, the CDR3 is TGTGCCAGCAGTTCCGGGACAGGGGGCGGGAACTATGGCTACACCTTC.

V usage is TRBV5-1 and J usage is TRBJ1-2; 7 bases are a match to TRBD1. Germline loops: CDR1 SGHRS, CDR2 YFSETQ. The CDR3 totals 15 residues. J lost 4 bases, V lost 2 bases, and 8 bases had no gene match. CDR3 loop: CASSFELQGTYGYTF. The CDR3 DNA sequence: TGCGCCAGCAGCTTTGAGCTACAGGGGACCTATGGCTACACCTTC.

This clone was picked up one time. The chain is built from TRBV15 and TRBJ2-5, with 9 bases fitting TRBD1. The J call may be mistaken, given a closer DNA end match to TRBJ2-7. The CDR3 is 14 residues long. Germline values: CDR1 LNHNV, CDR2 YYDKDF (reference sequence). CDR3 sequence (DNA): TGTGCCACCAGCAGGACAGGGGGAAACTACGAGCAGTACTTC. Encoded protein: CATSRTGGNYEQYF.

CDR3 sequence reads: CAWSATGAIKNIQYF. Here the CDR3 DNA reads TGTGCCTGGAGTGCTACAGGGGCGATCAAAAACATTCAGTACTTC. This chain joins TRBV30 and TRBJ2-4, with 7 bases matching TRBD1. The CDR3 has 15 amino acids. V shed 1 base and J 3 bases; nucleotides not matched to a gene: 6. Per germline, CDR1 GTSNPN and CDR2 SVGIG (reference sequence). The full variable domain, completed using reference TRBV30 and TRBJ2-4, is SQTIHQWPATLVQPVGSPLSLECTVEGTSNPNLYWYRQAAGRGLQLLFYSVGIGQISSEVPQNLSASRPQDRQFILSSKKLLLSDSGFYLCAWSATGAIKNIQYFGAGTRLSVL.